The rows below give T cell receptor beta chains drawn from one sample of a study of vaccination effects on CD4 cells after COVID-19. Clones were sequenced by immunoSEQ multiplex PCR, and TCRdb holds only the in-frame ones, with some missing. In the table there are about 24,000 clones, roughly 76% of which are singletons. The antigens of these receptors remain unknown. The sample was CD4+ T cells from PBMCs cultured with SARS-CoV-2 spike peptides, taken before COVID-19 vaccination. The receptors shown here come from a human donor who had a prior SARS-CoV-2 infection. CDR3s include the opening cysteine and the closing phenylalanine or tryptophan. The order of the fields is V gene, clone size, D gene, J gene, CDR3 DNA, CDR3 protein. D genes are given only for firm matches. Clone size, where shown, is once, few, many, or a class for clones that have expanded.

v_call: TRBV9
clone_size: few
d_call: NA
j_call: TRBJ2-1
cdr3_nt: TGTGCCAGCAGCGTAGAGGGGGGCTCCTACAATGAGCAGTTCTTC
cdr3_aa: CASSVEGGSYNEQFF

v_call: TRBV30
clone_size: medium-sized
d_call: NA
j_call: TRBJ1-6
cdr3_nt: TGTGCCTGGAGTGTACGTTTGGATTCACCCCTCCACTTT
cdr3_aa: CAWSVRLDSPLHF

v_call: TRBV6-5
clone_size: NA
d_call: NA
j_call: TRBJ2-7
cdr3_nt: TGTGCCAGCAGCCGTTTTGGCGGATCCTACGAGCAGTACTTC
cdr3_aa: CASSRFGGSYEQYF

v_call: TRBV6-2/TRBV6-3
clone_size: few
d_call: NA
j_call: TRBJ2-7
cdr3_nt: TGTGCCAGCAGTTACCAGTCCGAGGGCCACGAGCAGTACTTC
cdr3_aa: CASSYQSEGHEQYF

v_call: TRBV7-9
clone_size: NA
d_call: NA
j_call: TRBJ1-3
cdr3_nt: TGTGCCAGCAGCGGAGGAAACACCATATATTTT
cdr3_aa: CASSGGNTIYF

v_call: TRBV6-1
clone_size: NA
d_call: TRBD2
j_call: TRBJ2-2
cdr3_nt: TGTGCCAGCAGTGATGAGGGACTAGCGTCTGGAACCACCGGGGAGCTGTTTTTT
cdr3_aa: CASSDEGLASGTTGELFF

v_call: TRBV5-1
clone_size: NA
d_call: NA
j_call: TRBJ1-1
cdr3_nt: TGCGCCAGCAGCTTGGCCCAGAACACTGAAGCTTTCTTT
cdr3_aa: CASSLAQNTEAFF

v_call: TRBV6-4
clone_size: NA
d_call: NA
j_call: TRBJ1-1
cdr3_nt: TGTGCCAGCAGTGAAAGACATGGGCAGGGTGAGGCTGAAGCTTTCTTT
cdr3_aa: CASSERHGQGEAEAFF

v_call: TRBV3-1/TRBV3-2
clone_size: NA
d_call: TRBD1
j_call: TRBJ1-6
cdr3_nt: TGTGCCAGCAGCCGATCGACAGGGGGGAGTTCACCCCTCCACTTT
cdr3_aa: CASSRSTGGSSPLHF

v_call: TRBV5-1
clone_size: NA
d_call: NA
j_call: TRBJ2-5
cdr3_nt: TGCGCCAGCAGCTTGGCGTCTATCCAAGAGACCCAGTACTTC
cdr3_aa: CASSLASIQETQYF

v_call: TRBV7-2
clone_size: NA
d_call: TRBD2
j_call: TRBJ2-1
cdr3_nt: TGTGCCAGCAGCTTAGGACTAGCGGAGTGGGGTCGGGAGCAGTTCTTC
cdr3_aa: CASSLGLAEWGREQFF

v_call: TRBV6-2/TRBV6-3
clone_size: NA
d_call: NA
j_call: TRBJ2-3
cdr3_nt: TGTGCCAGCAGTTTGGGACCCACAGATACGCAGTATTTT
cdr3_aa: CASSLGPTDTQYF

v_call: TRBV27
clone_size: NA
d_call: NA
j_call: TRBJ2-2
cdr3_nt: TGTGCCAGCAGCCCACGCCAGGGGGGAGCCGGGGAGCTGTTTTTT
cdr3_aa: CASSPRQGGAGELFF

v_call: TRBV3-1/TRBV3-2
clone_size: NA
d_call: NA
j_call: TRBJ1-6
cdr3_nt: TGTGCCAGCAGCCAGGTATCGTACGGGGCAGGCTCCTATAATTCACCCCTCCACTTT
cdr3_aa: CASSQVSYGAGSYNSPLHF

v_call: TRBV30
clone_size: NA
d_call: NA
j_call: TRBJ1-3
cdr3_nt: TGTGCCTGGAGTTCAGGCGGGTTCAGTGGAAACACCATATATTTT
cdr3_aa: CAWSSGGFSGNTIYF

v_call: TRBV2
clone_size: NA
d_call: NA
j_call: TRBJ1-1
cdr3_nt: TGTGCCAGCAGTGCAGGGGCCCACCGTAACTTT
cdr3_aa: CASSAGAHRNF

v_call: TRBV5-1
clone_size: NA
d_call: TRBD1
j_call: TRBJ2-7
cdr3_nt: TGCGCCAGCAGCCCCGGGACAGACCATTACGAGCAGTACTTC
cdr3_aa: CASSPGTDHYEQYF

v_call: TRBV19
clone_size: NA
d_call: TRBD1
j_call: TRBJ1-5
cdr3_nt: TGTGCCAGTAGTATAGGGGGACAGGGTACTCAGCCCCAGCATTTT
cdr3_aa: CASSIGGQGTQPQHF

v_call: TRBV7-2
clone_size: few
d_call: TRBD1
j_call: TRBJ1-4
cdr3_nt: TGTGCCAGCAACCTGGGGAGACAGGGGTCAACTAATGAAAAACTGTTTTTT
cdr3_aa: CASNLGRQGSTNEKLFF

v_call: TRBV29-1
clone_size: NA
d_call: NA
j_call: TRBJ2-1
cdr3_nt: TGCAGCGTTCTGACTATAAGGGGGAGAAGGGATGAGCAGTTCTTC
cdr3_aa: CSVLTIRGRRDEQFF

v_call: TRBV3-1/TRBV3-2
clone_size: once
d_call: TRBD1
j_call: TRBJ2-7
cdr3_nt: TGTGCCAGCAGCCAAGTCGGCCAGGGGGCGCTAGACTACGAGCAGTACTTC
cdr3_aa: CASSQVGQGALDYEQYF

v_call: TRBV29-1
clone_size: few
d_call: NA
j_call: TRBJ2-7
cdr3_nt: TGCAGCGTTGAAGAAGGGGGTTACGAGCAGTACTTC
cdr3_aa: CSVEEGGYEQYF

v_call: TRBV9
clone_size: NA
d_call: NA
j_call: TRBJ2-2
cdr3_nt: TGTGCCAGCAGTCCTGCTTGGGGGGGCGGCTTTCCCGGGGAGCTGTTTTTT
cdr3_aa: CASSPAWGGGFPGELFF

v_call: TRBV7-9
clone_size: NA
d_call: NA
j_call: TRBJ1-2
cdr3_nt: TGTGCCAGCAGCTTAGCGGGTCCAGGGTGGATTCTTAACTATGGCTACACCTTC
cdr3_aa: CASSLAGPGWILNYGYTF

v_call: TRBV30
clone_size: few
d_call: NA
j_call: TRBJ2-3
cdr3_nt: TGTGCCTGGAACCGTGGAAGCACAGATACGCAGTATTTT
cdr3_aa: CAWNRGSTDTQYF

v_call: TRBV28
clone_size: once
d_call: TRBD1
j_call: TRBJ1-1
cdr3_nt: TGTGCCAGCAGTTCAGGGACAGGGGCCACTGAAGCTTTCTTT
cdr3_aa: CASSSGTGATEAFF

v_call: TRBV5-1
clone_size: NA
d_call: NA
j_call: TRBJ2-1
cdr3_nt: TGCGCCAGCAGCTTGGGCGGGTCTGGGGTCTACAATGAGCAGTTCTTC
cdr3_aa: CASSLGGSGVYNEQFF

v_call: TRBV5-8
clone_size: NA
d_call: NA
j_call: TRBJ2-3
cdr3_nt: TGTGCCAGCAGCCCTGGGGGAGAGTTTGAAGATACGCAGTATTTT
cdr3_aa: CASSPGGEFEDTQYF

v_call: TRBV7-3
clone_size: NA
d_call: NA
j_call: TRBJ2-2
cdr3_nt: TGTGCCAGCAGCTTGGGGGCGAACACCGGGGAGCTGTTTTTT
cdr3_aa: CASSLGANTGELFF

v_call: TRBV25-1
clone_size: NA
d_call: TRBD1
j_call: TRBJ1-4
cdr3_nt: TGTGCCAGCAGACAGGGGGCGCGTGAAAAACTGTTTTTT
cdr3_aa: CASRQGAREKLFF

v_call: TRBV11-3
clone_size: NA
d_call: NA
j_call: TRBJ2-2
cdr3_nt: TGTGCCAGCAGCTTAAGCAGAAACACCGGGGAGCTGTTTTTT
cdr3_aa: CASSLSRNTGELFF

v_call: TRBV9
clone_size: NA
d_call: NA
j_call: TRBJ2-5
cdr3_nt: TGTGCCAGCAGCGTAGAGACGGGGCCGGAGCAGACCCAGTACTTC
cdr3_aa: CASSVETGPEQTQYF

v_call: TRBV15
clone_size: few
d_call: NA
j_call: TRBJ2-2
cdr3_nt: TGTGCCACCAGCAGAAGACAGGTAGTATCCGGGGAGCTGTTTTTT
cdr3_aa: CATSRRQVVSGELFF

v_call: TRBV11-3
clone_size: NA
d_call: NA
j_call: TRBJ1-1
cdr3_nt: TGTGCCAGCAGCTCGGGACAATCGAACACTGAAGCTTTCTTT
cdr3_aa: CASSSGQSNTEAFF

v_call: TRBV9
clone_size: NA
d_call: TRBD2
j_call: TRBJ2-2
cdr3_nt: TGTGCCAGCAGCGTAGGGTCCAGCGGGGCCGGGGAGCTGTTTTTT
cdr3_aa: CASSVGSSGAGELFF

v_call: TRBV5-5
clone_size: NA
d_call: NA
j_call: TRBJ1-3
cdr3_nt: TGTGCCAGCAGCTTGGTCCGGTTGGCGCGTGGAAACACCATATATTTT
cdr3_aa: CASSLVRLARGNTIYF

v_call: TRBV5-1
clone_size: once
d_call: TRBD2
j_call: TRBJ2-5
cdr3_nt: TGCGCCAGCAGCTTGGGACTAGCGGGAGCGGAGGAGACCCAGTACTTC
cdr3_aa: CASSLGLAGAEETQYF

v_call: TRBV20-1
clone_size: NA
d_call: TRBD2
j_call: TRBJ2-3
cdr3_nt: TGCAGTGCTAGTGTGCTAGCGGGAGGGCCGAGCACAGATACGCAGTATTTT
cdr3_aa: CSASVLAGGPSTDTQYF

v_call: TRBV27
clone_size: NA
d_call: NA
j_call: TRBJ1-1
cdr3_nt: TGTGCCAGCAGTTTGAGGAGGAACACTGAAGCTTTCTTT
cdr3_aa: CASSLRRNTEAFF

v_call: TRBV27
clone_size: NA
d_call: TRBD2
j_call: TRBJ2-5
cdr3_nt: TGTGCCAGCAGTTTTGATGGGACTAGCGGGGGGGCCGAGGGGACCCAGTACTTC
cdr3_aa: CASSFDGTSGGAEGTQYF

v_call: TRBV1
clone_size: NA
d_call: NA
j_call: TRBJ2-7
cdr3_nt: TGCACCAGCAGCCAATTTGTACTACTAAAATACGAGCAGTACTTC
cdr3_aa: CTSSQFVLLKYEQYF

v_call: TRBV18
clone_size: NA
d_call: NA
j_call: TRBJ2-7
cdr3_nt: TGTGCCAGCTCTTCGGGGTGGACATCGGGCGAGCAGTACTTC
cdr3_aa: CASSSGWTSGEQYF

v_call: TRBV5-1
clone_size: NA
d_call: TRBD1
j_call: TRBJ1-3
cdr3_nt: TGCGCCAGCAGCTCCGGGACAGCGAGCTCTGGAAACACCATATATTTT
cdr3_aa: CASSSGTASSGNTIYF

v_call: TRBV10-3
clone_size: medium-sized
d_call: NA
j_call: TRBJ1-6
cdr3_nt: TGTGCCATCAACAGGGTGGGTTCACCCCTCCACTTT
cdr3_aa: CAINRVGSPLHF

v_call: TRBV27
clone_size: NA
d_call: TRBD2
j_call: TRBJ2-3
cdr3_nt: TGTGCCAGCAGGTACGGACTAGCGGGCCCGACGCAGTATTTT
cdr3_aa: CASRYGLAGPTQYF

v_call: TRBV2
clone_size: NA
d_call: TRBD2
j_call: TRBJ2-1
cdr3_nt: TGTGCCAGCAGCGACCTAGCGGCCTACTCCTACAATGAGCAGTTCTTC
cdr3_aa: CASSDLAAYSYNEQFF

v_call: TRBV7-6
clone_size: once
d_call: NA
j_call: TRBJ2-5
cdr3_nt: TGTGCCAGCAGCTTAGATGGGGGAAAGGAGACCCAGTACTTC
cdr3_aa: CASSLDGGKETQYF

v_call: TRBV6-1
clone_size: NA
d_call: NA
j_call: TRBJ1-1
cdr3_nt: TGTGCCAGCAGTGAAATGGGCAGGGAGACTGAAGCTTTCTTT
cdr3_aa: CASSEMGRETEAFF

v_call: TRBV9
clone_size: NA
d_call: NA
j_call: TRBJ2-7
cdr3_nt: TGTGCCAGCAGCGTAGACGGGGTGTTGGACGAGCAGTACTTC
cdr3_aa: CASSVDGVLDEQYF

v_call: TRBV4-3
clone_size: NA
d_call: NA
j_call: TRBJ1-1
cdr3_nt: TGCGCCAGCAGCCAAGATGTAATGCAGGAGAACACTGAAGCTTTCTTT
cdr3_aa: CASSQDVMQENTEAFF

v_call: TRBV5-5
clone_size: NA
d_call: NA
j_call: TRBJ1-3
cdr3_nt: TGTGCCAGCAGCTGGGGGGGAGTAGATGGAAACACCATATATTTT
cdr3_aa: CASSWGGVDGNTIYF

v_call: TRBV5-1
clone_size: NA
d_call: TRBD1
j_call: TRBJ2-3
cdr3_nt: TGCGCCAGCAGCTTGAGACAGGGGTCGGATACGCAGTATTTT
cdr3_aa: CASSLRQGSDTQYF

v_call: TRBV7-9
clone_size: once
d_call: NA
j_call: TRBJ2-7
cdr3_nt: TGTGCCAGCAGTCTCACCTACGAGCAGTACTTC
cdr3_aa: CASSLTYEQYF

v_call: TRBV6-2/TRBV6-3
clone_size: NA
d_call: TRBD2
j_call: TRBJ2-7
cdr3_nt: TGTGCCAGCAGTTACCCCGGACTAGCGGGGGCCGGGGGCTCCCTCGAGCAGTACTTC
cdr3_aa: CASSYPGLAGAGGSLEQYF

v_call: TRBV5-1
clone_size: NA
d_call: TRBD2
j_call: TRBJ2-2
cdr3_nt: TGCGCCAGCAGCTTGGGGCTAGCGGGACTGAACACCGGGGAGCTGTTTTTT
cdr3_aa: CASSLGLAGLNTGELFF